This TCR beta chain was observed in a study of shared clonotypes between healthy human individuals. Only Caucasian adults living in Nashville, Tennessee served as donors. Authors' data handling: For the immunoSEQ data, sequences were junction-only without quality scores, so filtering differed. The repertoire was sequenced with immunoSEQ multiplex PCR; TCRdb's copy has only in-frame clones and lacks some. V and J calls plus clone size are reproduced from that table; the DNA served to infer D and trimming. This sample has 2 million to 3 million clones, with approximately 92% found just once. The germline V gene encodes CDR1 LNHDA and CDR2 SQIVND (reference sequence). The CDR3 sequence is 15 residues long. With V trimmed by 6 bases and J by 2 bases, 3 bases remained unmatched.

Sequencing input: naive CD4+ T cells sorted from blood. Subset defined: CD45RA+ positively selected. This receptor was identified in a man younger than 35 in good health. The chain joins TRBV19 to TRBJ2-3; the match to TRBD2 covers 12 bases. For the CDR3, the DNA is TGTGCCAGTAGGCGGACTAGCGGGATCACAGATACGCAGTATTTT. The encoded protein is CASRRTSGITDTQYF.